This TCR beta chain was found in a study of blood T cell repertoires in COVID-19. Study as a whole: Nucleic acid was either cDNA or gDNA, and it came from T cells, B-cell-depleted T cells, or PBMCs.

In the study's own analysis: Reference gene primer amplification in the assay estimated nucleated cell counts. Profiling relied on immunoSEQ multiplex PCR, and the TCRdb table lists in-frame clones only, not all of them. That table supplies the V and J calls and clone size; D and trimming were determined from the DNA. The sample comprises about 480,000 clones, less than 90% of which are singletons, and 7% to 10% rests with the top ten. The age range of participants was 18 to 89 years, with residence in about two dozen US areas. The germline gives CDR1 SGHTA, CDR2 FQGNSA. The trim removed 1 base at V and 5 bases at J, leaving 4 bases unmatched. There are 14 residues in the CDR3.

The receptor was derived from a woman aged 55 to 70 who had recovered from COVID-19. Source material: PBMCs or T cells enriched from blood (not recorded which). The V call is TRBV7-2, the J call TRBJ2-5; 7 nucleotides line up with TRBD2. The CDR3 spells CASSLGPGGETQYF. DNA of the CDR3: TGTGCCAGCAGCTTAGGACCCGGGGGGGAGACCCAGTACTTC.